The TCR beta chain described here comes from a study of shared clonotypes between healthy human individuals. As for the study in general: Each donor contributed plates that comprised three CD4 naive, three CD4 memory, two CD8 naive and one CD8 memory. The study, taken as a whole, reports: Genetic and exposure-history diversity was limited by the few donors. Estimated clonotype richness was generally higher in naive than memory subsets.

Details on this clone: The target antigen is unknown.

V shed 2 bases and J 7 bases; nucleotides not matched to a gene: 10. Germline values: CDR1 MNHNY, CDR2 SVGAGI (reference sequence). This CDR3 contains 16 residues. It was about 180 ng DNA, tens of thousands of T cell genomes, that sorted-subset replicate PCRs used. Measured with immunoSEQ multiplex PCR; TCRdb has only the in-frame clones, and not every one. The table has approximately 2,000,000 clones, about nine tenths seen once; the top ten hold about 0.41%. The sequence derives from a man aged 18 to 30 in good health. Some clones in this sample may be carry-over from other donors' samples. Material: naive CD4+ T cells from PBMCs. Subset reported: CD45RA+ positively selected. The genes are TRBV6-6 and TRBJ1-4, with 7 bases aligning to TRBD1. The CDR3: CASSYRAGQTFEKLFF. The CDR3 DNA reads TGTGCCAGCAGTTACCGAGCGGGACAGACCTTTGAAAAACTGTTTTTT.